Listed here are 7 T cell receptor beta chains from one sample, sequenced in a study of T cells after yellow fever vaccination. MiXCR, run by TCRdb on the 5' RACE reads, gives a single entry per CDR3 protein. The table has 320,000 or so distinct CDR3 sequences, roughly 8.3% seen once. The source material was PBMCs, sampled about 49 days after the first yellow fever vaccination. Receptor source: a man between 18 and 29 years old who received the YFV17D yellow fever vaccine.

A few counts support this clonotype. This CDR3 is CASSLSFGGRNYGYTF. The CDR3 DNA reads as TGTGCCAGCAGCCTCTCGTTCGGGGGGCGGAACTATGGCTACACCTTC. The chain is built from TRBV6-5 and TRBJ1-2; tentative D call: TRBD1 (6 bases). The CDR3 runs 16 residues. V was shortened by 6 bases and J by 2 bases, with 19 bases between the two germline ends. Germline lookup yields CDR1 MNHEY and CDR2 SVGAGI.

The chain recombines TRBV3-1 with TRBJ1-4, with 8 bases aligning to TRBD1. Per germline, CDR1 LGHDT and CDR2 YNNKEL (reference sequence). The CDR3 runs to 14 residues. V was clipped by 6 bases and J by 5 bases; unmatched bases: 5. This CDR3 is CASRMDRANEKLFF. Here the CDR3 DNA reads TGTGCCAGCAGGATGGACAGGGCAAATGAAAAACTGTTTTTT.

This clonotype has only a few counts. This chain joins TRBV4-1 and TRBJ2-2; D unclear. The CDR3 is made up of 16 amino acids. Germline V CDR1 and CDR2: MGHRA, YSYEKL. Trimming cost V 1 base and J 0 bases, with 9 bases left between them. CDR3 coding DNA: TGCGCCAGCAGCCAAGTATTAGTATCGAACACCGGGGAGCTGTTTTTT. Residues: CASSQVLVSNTGELFF.

This clonotype was seen a few times. The rearrangement joins TRBV3-1 to TRBJ2-5, with no clear D. CDR1 and CDR2 from the germline V gene are LGHDT and YNNKEL (reference sequence). Trimming cost V 1 base and J 0 bases, with 12 bases left between them. The CDR3 has 16 amino acids. CDR3: CASSQGKRSNQETQYF. In nucleotides, the CDR3 is TGTGCCAGCAGCCAAGGGAAGAGGTCAAACCAAGAGACCCAGTACTTC.

V usage is TRBV20-1 and J usage is TRBJ2-5; 12 bases align to TRBD2. Per the germline V gene, CDR1 is DFQATT and CDR2 is SNEGSKA (reference sequence). The CDR3 totals 13 residues. The chain's CDR3 is CSYSSGGAETQYF. CDR3 in DNA: TGCAGCTACTCTAGCGGGGGGGCGGAGACCCAGTACTTC.

This clonotype was detected a few times. V usage is TRBV7-9 and J usage is TRBJ2-7; 8 positions match TRBD1. The V gene end was trimmed by 5 bases and the J gene end by 2 bases; junction bases not matched to a gene: 5. The CDR3 covers 14 residues. Germline V lookup: CDR1 SEHNR, CDR2 FQNEAQ (reference sequence). CDR3 nucleotides: TGTGCCAGCAGCCCGAGGACAGGGACCTACGAGCAGTACTTC. Amino acid sequence: CASSPRTGTYEQYF.

This chain links TRBV7-3 with TRBJ1-2; D ambiguous. V lost 5 bases, J lost 10 bases, and 17 bases lay in between. Looked up from germline, CDR1 is SGHTA and CDR2 is FQGTGA. The CDR3 totals 13 residues. In DNA, the CDR3 is TGTGCCAGCAGCCCCACGCCGGGGTCAGTCTACACCTTC. Translated, it gives CASSPTPGSVYTF.